This T cell receptor (beta chain) was captured in a study of spatial heterogeneity in lung cancer. Notes on the study in general: At resection, ubiquitous expanded tumor TCRs appeared in blood more than at follow-up.

This clonotype was found many times. Its antigen is as yet unknown. Time point of the sample: sample taken at primary tumor resection. Unsorted whole RNA samples from tumor, nontumor lung or frozen PBMC were sequenced. A total of some 70 untreated early-stage non-small cell lung cancer patients served as donors. Every TCR cDNA molecule bore its own unique molecular identifier. TCRdb independently ran MiXCR on the 5' RACE reads; one entry per CDR3 protein. In the table there are about 28,000 distinct CDR3 sequences, roughly 8.4% of which are singletons. The sequencing used PBMCs, collected at surgery. The TCR comes from a female donor with early-stage non-small cell lung cancer.

CDR3 protein: CASSFSEDQPQHF. DNA for the CDR3: TGTGCCAGCAGTTTTTCTGAGGATCAGCCCCAGCATTTT. The V gene is TRBV12-3 or TRBV12-4, the J gene TRBJ1-5, with no clear D. This CDR3 is 13 amino acids long. V was pared by 3 bases and J by 5 bases, with 8 bases between.